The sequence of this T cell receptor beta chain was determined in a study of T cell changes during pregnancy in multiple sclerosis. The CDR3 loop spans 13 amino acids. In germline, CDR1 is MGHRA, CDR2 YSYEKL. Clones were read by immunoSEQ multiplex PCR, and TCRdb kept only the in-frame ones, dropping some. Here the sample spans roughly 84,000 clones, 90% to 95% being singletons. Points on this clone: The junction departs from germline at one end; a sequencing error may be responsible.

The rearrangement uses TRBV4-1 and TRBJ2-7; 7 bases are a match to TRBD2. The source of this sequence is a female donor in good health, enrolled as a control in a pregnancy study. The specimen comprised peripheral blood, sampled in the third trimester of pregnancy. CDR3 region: CASGHSGSYEQYF. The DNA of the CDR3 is TGCGCCAGCGGCCATAGCGGGTCCTACGAGCAGTACTTC.